This passage covers 32 T cell receptor beta chains from one sample sequenced in a study of blood T cell repertoires in COVID-19. Clones were sequenced by immunoSEQ multiplex PCR, and TCRdb holds only the in-frame ones, with some missing. The table records 400,000 or so clones, roughly 87% of them present only once. The sequencing sample was made of PBMCs or T cells enriched from blood (not recorded which). The receptor source for this set is a man aged 18-30 years who had recovered from COVID-19.

This rearrangement joins TRBV5-1 to TRBJ1-4; perhaps TRBD1 as D (5 bases). V gave up 4 bases and J gave up 0 bases, with 7 bases separating them. Germline CDR1 and CDR2: SGHRS and YFSETQ. The CDR3 spans 14 residues. CDR3 region: CASSDRATNEKLFF. CDR3 DNA sequence: TGCGCCAGCAGCGACAGAGCAACTAATGAAAAACTGTTTTTT.

The chain links TRBV28 to TRBJ2-2, with D hard to call. Germline loops: CDR1 MDHEN, CDR2 SYDVKM. V lost 1 base and J 0 bases, leaving 6 bases between the germline ends. CDR3 length: 15 residues. This CDR3 is CASSLSVANTGELFF. CDR3 sequence (DNA): TGTGCCAGCAGTTTATCAGTGGCGAACACCGGGGAGCTGTTTTTT.

The chain is built from TRBV13 and TRBJ2-1; 12 bases line up with TRBD2. The CDR3 has 13 residues. Germline CDR1 and CDR2: PRHDT and FYEKMQ (reference sequence). With 5 bases clipped from V and 15 bases from J, the junction kept 8 bases outside the gene matches. The CDR3 DNA is TGTGCCAGCAGCCTTTGGACTAGCGGGATGGGGTTCTTC. Translated, it gives CASSLWTSGMGFF.

This clone was seen just once. The rearrangement joins TRBV28 to TRBJ2-7, with 10 bases lining up with TRBD2. The germline gives CDR1 MDHEN, CDR2 SYDVKM. V dropped 4 bases and J dropped 1; count of bases not matched to a gene: 4. This CDR3 has 15 amino acids. The CDR3 nucleotides are TGTGCCAGCAGTTCTCCTAGCGGGGGTTCCTACGAGCAGTACTTC. It encodes CASSSPSGGSYEQYF.

The chain is built from TRBV7-9 and TRBJ2-2; a weak D match, TRBD2 (6 bases). V was trimmed by 6 bases and J by 5 bases, leaving 16 bases between them. Germline lookup yields CDR1 SEHNR and CDR2 FQNEAQ (reference sequence). CDR3 length equals 15 residues. CDR3 residues: CASSQPPRGTGELFF. CDR3 nucleotide sequence: TGTGCCAGCAGTCAACCGCCCCGGGGGACCGGGGAGCTGTTTTTT.

This clone was detected once. This rearrangement joins TRBV5-5 to TRBJ1-2, with 9 bases matching TRBD1. The length of the CDR3 is 14 residues. V shed 4 bases and J 5 bases; nucleotides not matched to a gene: 6. CDR1 and CDR2 (germline): SGHKS, YYEKEE (reference sequence). The CDR3 nucleotides read TGTGCCAGCAGCACGCCGGGACAGGGTTATGGCTACACCTTC. Its protein is CASSTPGQGYGYTF.

In regard to this clone: The same CDR3 arises from other DNA sequences in this sample as well. The chain is built from TRBV6-2 or TRBV6-3 and TRBJ1-5; no firm D call. Germline CDR1 MNHEY, CDR2 SVGEGT. This CDR3 spans 16 amino acids. Trimming took 0 bases from V and 0 from J, leaving 9 bases between them. The CDR3 DNA follows: TGTGCCAGCAGTTACTCTAGAGGAGCTAGCAATCAGCCCCAGCATTTT. This gives the protein CASSYSRGASNQPQHF.

In DNA, the CDR3 is TGCGCCAGCGGGAGCGGGGATGGCTACACCTTC. It encodes CASGSGDGYTF. The rearrangement joins TRBV10-2 to TRBJ1-2, with D hard to call. The length of the CDR3 is 11 residues. The germline CDR1 and CDR2 sequences are WSHSY and SAAADI. Trimming pared 8 bases from V and 6 bases from J, leaving 10 bases between.

This clone was seen only once. This chain links TRBV10-3 with TRBJ1-2; possibly TRBD1 for D (6 bases). This CDR3 is 13 amino acids long. Germline loops: CDR1 ENHRY, CDR2 SYGVKD. V was pared by 5 bases and J by 8 bases, with 15 bases between. The CDR3 sequence: CAISNQGSVGYTF. In DNA form, the CDR3 reads TGTGCCATCAGTAACCAGGGGAGCGTGGGCTACACCTTC.

CDR3 sequence reads: CASSFRGGDEKLFF. The CDR3 coding sequence is TGCGCCAGCAGCTTCCGAGGCGGTGATGAAAAACTGTTTTTT. The chain recombines TRBV5-1 with TRBJ1-4; D unclear. Germline V gene lookup returns CDR1 SGHRS and CDR2 YFSETQ. The CDR3 loop spans 14 amino acids. V was pared by 2 bases and J by 6 bases, with 11 bases between.

This chain links TRBV30 with TRBJ2-5; maybe TRBD2 (6 bases). Per germline, CDR1 GTSNPN and CDR2 SVGIG (reference sequence). Trimming took 4 bases from V and 3 from J, leaving 21 bases between them. This CDR3 contains 16 residues. The CDR3 sequence: CAWIPAGSGIKETQYF. DNA for the CDR3: TGTGCCTGGATCCCCGCGGGGTCGGGAATTAAAGAGACCCAGTACTTC.

The genes are TRBV20-1 and TRBJ2-5; D remains unclear. CDR1 and CDR2 (germline): DFQATT, SNEGSKA (reference sequence). The V end lost 3 bases, the J end lost 5 bases, and 19 bases lay between the germline ends. CDR3 length equals 15 residues. CDR3 coding DNA: TGCAGTGCTAGTAGTCCTAGGTCCAATATCGAGACCCAGTACTTC. It codes for CSASSPRSNIETQYF.

The rearrangement joins TRBV5-4 to TRBJ1-3; a possible D gene is TRBD1 (6 bases). Germline V gives CDR1 SGHNT, CDR2 YYREEE (reference sequence). The length of the CDR3 is 14 residues. With 9 bases removed from V and 1 base from J, the gap between germline ends came to 14 bases. The CDR3 DNA is TGTGCCACTTTCGCAGGGGTATCTGGAAACACCATATATTTT. As protein: CATFAGVSGNTIYF.

The chain links TRBV5-5 to TRBJ1-1; D is unclear. CDR3 size: 15 residues. CDR1 and CDR2 (germline): SGHKS, YYEKEE (reference sequence). The V end was cut by 0 bases, the J end by 1 base, with 10 bases between. CDR3 in DNA: TGTGCCAGCAGCTTGGGGCCCACAGCGAACACTGAAGCTTTCTTT. This translates into CASSLGPTANTEAFF. The full variable domain, completed using reference TRBV5-5 and TRBJ1-1, is DAGVTQSPTHLIKTRGQQVTLRCSPISGHKSVSWYQQVLGQGPQFIFQYYEKEERGRGNFPDRFSARQFPNYSSELNVNALLLGDSALYLCASSLGPTANTEAFFGQGTRLTVV.

The genes are TRBV28 and TRBJ1-2; 9 positions match TRBD1. This CDR3 contains 14 residues. V lost 2 bases to trimming and J lost 5 bases; unmatched junction nucleotides: 3. Germline CDR1 reads MDHEN; CDR2 reads SYDVKM. In DNA, the CDR3 is TGTGCCAGCAGTTTAGGGACAGGGCTTTATGGCTACACCTTC. This translates into CASSLGTGLYGYTF.

The rearrangement joins TRBV27 to TRBJ1-3, with D maybe TRBD1 (5 bases). This CDR3 has 14 residues. CDR1 is MNHEY, CDR2 SMNVEV, per germline (reference sequence). V lost 6 bases to trimming and J lost 0 bases, with 9 bases between them. The CDR3 DNA reads TGTGCCAGCAGGATTACAGGCTCTGGAAACACCATATATTTT. This codes for CASRITGSGNTIYF.

The chain has TRBV9 and TRBJ1-2, with 9 nucleotides matching TRBD1. Germline values: CDR1 SGDLS, CDR2 YYNGEE. This CDR3 is built from 16 residues. V was clipped by 7 bases and J by 2 bases; unmatched bases: 12. CDR3 bases: TGTGCCAGCGGTCCTGGTGGACAGGGGACCAACTATGGCTACACCTTC. Encoded protein: CASGPGGQGTNYGYTF.

The V gene is TRBV3-1 (or the pseudogene TRBV3-2), the J gene TRBJ2-1; TRBD2 matches 9 bases. V gave up 0 bases and J gave up 5 bases; unmatched junction bases: 8. The CDR3 has 17 amino acids. CDR1 is LGHDT and CDR2 is YNNKEL in the germline V gene (reference sequence). The CDR3 loop reads CASSQDHGGGENNEQFF. The CDR3, as DNA: TGTGCCAGCAGCCAAGATCATGGCGGGGGGGAAAACAATGAGCAGTTCTTC.

This chain connects TRBV14 to TRBJ1-2, with 8 bases fitting TRBD1. This CDR3 region has 14 residues. Germline trimming cut 8 bases from V and 5 bases from J; bases unmatched to any gene: 10. Germline V lookup: CDR1 SGHDN, CDR2 FVKESK. CDR3 sequence reads: CASSSQGATYGYTF. The DNA for the CDR3 is TGTGCCAGCTCTAGCCAGGGGGCCACTTATGGCTACACCTTC.

This chain links TRBV3-1 (or the pseudogene TRBV3-2) with TRBJ1-2, with 7 bases aligning to TRBD1. The germline CDR1 and CDR2 sequences are LGHDT and YNNKEL (reference sequence). The CDR3 consists of 13 residues. V gave up 3 bases and J gave up 5 bases; unmatched junction bases: 3. CDR3 sequence (DNA): TGTGCCAGCAGCCAGGGACAGCAGTATGGCTACACCTTC. Amino acids: CASSQGQQYGYTF.

This chain joins TRBV6-5 and TRBJ1-6, with a weak D call TRBD1 (6 bases). The CDR3 loop spans 14 amino acids. Looked up from germline, CDR1 is MNHEY and CDR2 is SVGAGI. V was shortened by 5 bases and J by 8 bases, with 13 bases between the two germline ends. CDR3 in DNA: TGTGCCAGCAGTCAGACAGGACTAGATTCACCCCTCCACTTT. This translates into CASSQTGLDSPLHF.

As for this clone: The sample holds other DNA sequences that translate to the same CDR3. The DNA of the CDR3 is TGTGCCAGCAGCCCACGACAGGGGAATTCACCCCTCCACTTT. Translating it yields CASSPRQGNSPLHF. The rearrangement links TRBV9 to TRBJ1-6, with 8 bases that match TRBD1. J was trimmed by 7 bases and V by 4 bases; bases with no gene match: 4. The CDR3 loop spans 14 amino acids. CDR1 is SGDLS and CDR2 is YYNGEE in the germline V gene.

The chain is built from TRBV11-2 and TRBJ2-7; 8 nucleotides line up with TRBD1. V dropped 5 bases and J dropped 5; count of bases not matched to a gene: 5. Germline V gene data show CDR1 as SGHAT and CDR2 as FQNNGV. The CDR3 runs to 13 residues. CDR3 amino acids: CASSATGVHEQYF. The DNA of the CDR3 is TGTGCCAGCAGCGCGACAGGGGTCCACGAGCAGTACTTC. The full variable domain, in which reference TRBV11-2 and TRBJ2-7 provide the parts outside the CDR3, is EAGVAQSPRYKIIEKRQSVAFWCNPISGHATLYWYQQILGQGPKLLIQFQNNGVVDDSQLPKDRFSAERLKGVDSTLKIQPAKLEDSAVYLCASSATGVHEQYFGPGTRLTVT.

The rearrangement uses TRBV9 and TRBJ1-1; 8 bases align to TRBD1. The CDR3 is made up of 18 amino acids. The junction had 15 bases not matched to a gene; V was cut back by 1 base and J by 4 bases. Germline CDR1 SGDLS, CDR2 YYNGEE. This chain's CDR3 is CASSVMGQGARWSTEAFF. Written as DNA, the CDR3 is TGTGCCAGCAGCGTAATGGGGCAGGGGGCCCGTTGGAGCACTGAAGCTTTCTTT.

The chain combines TRBV11-2 with TRBJ1-1, with 11 bases identical to TRBD1. The germline CDR1 and CDR2 sequences are SGHAT and FQNNGV. Losses at the gene ends were 4 bases for V and 6 bases for J; bases not matched to a gene: 1. This CDR3 region has 13 residues. The CDR3 loop is CASSWGQGAEAFF. The CDR3 bases are TGTGCCAGCAGCTGGGGACAGGGGGCTGAAGCTTTCTTT.

The chain has TRBV11-2 and TRBJ2-1; 12 bases match TRBD2. The V gene's germline CDR1 is SGHAT and CDR2 FQNNGV. The J segment lost 4 bases and the V segment lost 3 bases, leaving 4 bases of the junction unmatched. CDR3 length: 16 amino acids. The CDR3 sequence: CASSFWTSGIYNEQFF. CDR3 nucleotides: TGTGCCAGCAGCTTTTGGACTAGCGGGATTTACAATGAGCAGTTCTTC.

The gene calls are TRBV5-1 and TRBJ1-3, with a tentative D call TRBD1 (5 bases). The CDR3 has 14 amino acids. Trimming left V 0 bases short and J 3 bases short, with 7 bases between. Germline V gene lookup returns CDR1 SGHRS and CDR2 YFSETQ. DNA for the CDR3: TGCGCCAGCAGCTTGGGGGGCTTTGGAAACACCATATATTTT. Protein sequence: CASSLGGFGNTIYF.

This clone was found a few times. This chain links TRBV5-4 with TRBJ1-1; D may be TRBD1 (6 bases). CDR3 length: 15 amino acids. The germline V and J ends were trimmed by 5 bases and 2 bases, with 16 bases remaining between them. Per germline, CDR1 SGHNT and CDR2 YYREEE (reference sequence). The CDR3 sequence: CASRPPQGRNTEAFF. DNA of the CDR3: TGTGCCAGCAGACCGCCTCAGGGGCGAAACACTGAAGCTTTCTTT. Based on the CDR3 plus reference TRBV5-4 and TRBJ1-1, the full variable domain is ETGVTQSPTHLIKTRGQQVTLRCSSQSGHNTVSWYQQALGQGPQFIFQYYREEENGRGNFPPRFSGLQFPNYSSELNVNALELDDSALYLCASRPPQGRNTEAFFGQGTRLTVV.

V gene TRBV6-6 combines with J gene TRBJ2-2, with 10 positions matching TRBD2. The CDR3 covers 15 residues. Trimming took 6 bases from V and 7 from J; bases not matched to a gene: 8. From germline, CDR1 is MNHNY and CDR2 SVGAGI (reference sequence). This chain's CDR3 is CASRGTSERSGELFF. The CDR3 DNA reads TGTGCCAGCAGGGGGACTAGCGAAAGGAGCGGGGAGCTGTTTTTT.

The chain employs TRBV18 and TRBJ2-7, with TRBD1 matching 9 bases. Trimming took 2 bases from V and 4 from J; bases not matched to a gene: 9. CDR3 size: 16 residues. From germline, CDR1 is KGHSH and CDR2 LQKENI. The DNA of the CDR3 is TGTGCCAGCTCACCATATGGGGACAGGGCCTCATACGAGCAGTACTTC. Translation gives CASSPYGDRASYEQYF. The full variable domain, its missing parts supplied by reference TRBV18 and TRBJ2-7, is NAGVMQNPRHLVRRRGQEARLRCSPMKGHSHVYWYRQLPEEGLKFMVYLQKENIIDESGMPKERFSAEFPKEGPSILRIQQVVRGDSAAYFCASSPYGDRASYEQYFGPGTRLTVT.

The chain joins TRBV14 to TRBJ1-2, with 9 bases that match TRBD1. Losses at the gene ends were 2 bases for V and 4 bases for J; bases not matched to a gene: 5. The CDR3 is 15 residues long. Germline V CDR1 and CDR2: SGHDN, FVKESK. The CDR3 reads CASSQQQGALYGYTF. For the CDR3, the DNA is TGTGCCAGCAGCCAACAACAGGGGGCTCTCTATGGCTACACCTTC.

This chain connects TRBV29-1 to TRBJ2-5; 10 nucleotides align to TRBD2. CDR1 and CDR2 from the germline V gene are SQVTM and ANQGSEA. J was trimmed by 5 bases and V by 1 base; bases with no gene match: 10. The CDR3 is 16 residues long. Here the CDR3 reads CSVEVRSGRAWETQYF. For the CDR3, the DNA is TGCAGCGTTGAAGTTCGCAGCGGGAGGGCCTGGGAGACCCAGTACTTC.